The 22 T cell receptor beta chains in this list originate from one sample, sequenced in a study of a mutant IDH1 vaccine in newly diagnosed glioma. Antigens of these TCRs are unknown. Assay: immunoSEQ multiplex PCR; the TCRdb copy retains only in-frame clones and omits some. The sample has over 55,000 clones; about four fifths are singletons. Time point indicated: week 11, during vaccination. Mutant IDH1 20-mer peptide, at 300 ug, made up each vaccine dose, with topical imiquimod. The sample here was PBMCs, taken from a glioma patient whose treatment included an IDH1 peptide vaccine. The receptors derive from a man younger than 40 with glioma.

V usage is TRBV18 and J usage is TRBJ1-1, with TRBD1 as a possible D gene (5 bases). V gave up 5 bases and J gave up 0 bases, with 16 bases separating them. CDR1 is KGHSH and CDR2 is LQKENI in the germline V gene. The CDR3 consists of 16 residues. The CDR3: CASSWAGGNMNTEAFF. The CDR3 DNA reads TGTGCCAGCTCATGGGCCGGGGGAAACATGAACACTGAAGCTTTCTTT.

This clone was counted once. The V call is TRBV7-9, the J call TRBJ1-4; D is perhaps TRBD1 (5 bases). This CDR3 region has 17 residues. Deletions cut 2 bases from V and 7 bases from J, with 20 bases between. Germline assignment: CDR1 SEHNR and CDR2 FQNEAQ (reference sequence). The DNA for the CDR3 is TGTGCCAGCAGCTTACCGTTTGCCGGGGCCTTCCCTGAAAAACTGTTTTTT. This encodes CASSLPFAGAFPEKLFF.

The chain has TRBV30 and TRBJ2-7; D not certain. The CDR3 covers 11 residues. The V gene lost 2 bases and the J gene lost 2 bases, with 4 bases spanning the gap. Germline CDR1 is GTSNPN and CDR2 is SVGIG (reference sequence). The CDR3 is CAWSTPYEQYF. Written as DNA, the CDR3 is TGTGCCTGGAGTACACCCTACGAGCAGTACTTC. The variable domain in full, completed from reference TRBV30 and TRBJ2-7, reads SQTIHQWPATLVQPVGSPLSLECTVEGTSNPNLYWYRQAAGRGLQLLFYSVGIGQISSEVPQNLSASRPQDRQFILSSKKLLLSDSGFYLCAWSTPYEQYFGPGTRLTVT.

The chain couples TRBV6-5 to TRBJ2-5, with a possible D match to TRBD1 (5 bases). Germline CDR1 and CDR2: MNHEY and SVGAGI. The CDR3 consists of 14 residues. The germline V and J ends were trimmed by 3 bases and 2 bases, with 10 bases remaining between them. The CDR3 DNA is TGTGCCAGCAGTTATCGCCCAGGGCAAGAGACCCAGTACTTC. It specifies CASSYRPGQETQYF.

This chain links TRBV5-4 with TRBJ1-4, with D tentatively TRBD1 (6 bases). The V gene's germline CDR1 is SGHNT and CDR2 YYREEE (reference sequence). The CDR3 is made up of 16 amino acids. Trimming shortened V by 3 bases and J by 8 bases, and 20 bases separated the two germline ends. CDR3 DNA: TGTGCCAGCAGCTCAGCTTCGGGCAGGGGCGGCGAAAAACTGTTTTTT. Translating it yields CASSSASGRGGEKLFF. The full variable domain, its missing parts supplied by reference TRBV5-4 and TRBJ1-4, is ETGVTQSPTHLIKTRGQQVTLRCSSQSGHNTVSWYQQALGQGPQFIFQYYREEENGRGNFPPRFSGLQFPNYSSELNVNALELDDSALYLCASSSASGRGGEKLFFGSGTQLSVL.

This clone has just one count. The V call is TRBV11-2, the J call TRBJ2-1; no clear D gene. Germline CDR1 and CDR2: SGHAT and FQNNGV. Trimming removed 5 bases from V and 5 bases from J, with 16 bases in between. CDR3 length equals 15 residues. The CDR3 bases are TGTGCCAGCAGCCCCACCCCTTCCGGCCACAATGAGCAGTTCTTC. Protein: CASSPTPSGHNEQFF.

This clone was seen only once. The chain carries TRBV13 and TRBJ2-7; D unclear. The CDR3 is made up of 11 amino acids. Germline-derived CDR1 and CDR2 are PRHDT and FYEKMQ (reference sequence). The V gene lost 5 bases and the J gene lost 0 bases, with 2 bases spanning the gap. The CDR3, as DNA: TGTGCCAGCAGCCTCTCCTACGAGCAGTACTTC. This gives the protein CASSLSYEQYF.

The chain employs TRBV29-1 and TRBJ2-7; 8 nucleotides line up with TRBD1. The junction had 1 base not matched to a gene; V was cut back by 1 base and J by 2 bases. The germline CDR1 and CDR2 sequences are SQVTM and ANQGSEA. The CDR3 has 13 amino acids. Here the CDR3 DNA reads TGCAGCGTTGAAGGACAGGGGACCTACGAGCAGTACTTC. Protein product: CSVEGQGTYEQYF.

V is TRBV7-9 and J is TRBJ2-1, with a weak D call TRBD1 (6 bases). The length of the CDR3 is 15 residues. V was pared by 5 bases and J by 8 bases, with 19 bases between. Germline loops: CDR1 SEHNR, CDR2 FQNEAQ (reference sequence). CDR3 residues: CASSLQGTTSHEQFF. The CDR3 nucleotides read TGTGCCAGCAGCCTCCAAGGGACAACTTCCCATGAGCAGTTCTTC. Using reference TRBV7-9 and TRBJ2-1 for the parts outside the CDR3, the full variable domain is DTGVSQNPRHKITKRGQNVTFRCDPISEHNRLYWYRQTLGQGPEFLTYFQNEAQLEKSRLLSDRFSAERPKGSFSTLEIQRTEQGDSAMYLCASSLQGTTSHEQFFGPGTRLTVL.

The rearrangement links TRBV7-9 to TRBJ1-6, with 7 bases aligning to TRBD1. In germline, CDR1 is SEHNR, CDR2 FQNEAQ (reference sequence). CDR3 size: 14 residues. The J segment lost 10 bases and the V segment lost 5 bases, leaving 8 bases of the junction unmatched. The CDR3 sequence: CASSPQGGESPLHF. The DNA of the CDR3 is TGTGCCAGCAGCCCCCAGGGGGGCGAGTCACCCCTCCACTTT.

As for this clone: This sample includes further DNA sequences coding for the same CDR3. V gene TRBV1 combines with J gene TRBJ2-7; TRBD2 is the table's D call, not checked against the DNA. TRBV1 is flagged as a pseudogene. CDR3 length: 16 residues. In DNA form, the CDR3 reads TGCACCAGCAGTCAAGATTTGGGGGAGGCCTCCAACGAGCAGTACTTC. Amino acids: CTSSQDLGEASNEQYF.

The chain employs TRBV10-3 and TRBJ2-5, with TRBD1 identical over 12 bases. J was trimmed by 4 bases and V by 5 bases; bases with no gene match: 2. The CDR3 has 14 amino acids. Germline V gene data show CDR1 as ENHRY and CDR2 as SYGVKD. CDR3 nucleotide sequence: TGTGCCATCAGTTCGGGACAGGGGGCAGAGACCCAGTACTTC. Its protein product is CAISSGQGAETQYF.

This chain links TRBV4-3 with TRBJ2-7; 8 bases align to TRBD2. J gave up 6 bases and V 4 bases, and 5 bases lay outside the gene matches. The CDR3 consists of 13 residues. The germline gives CDR1 LGHNA, CDR2 YSLEER. The CDR3: CASSPPGLGEQYF. DNA of the CDR3: TGCGCCAGCAGCCCACCGGGACTAGGCGAGCAGTACTTC.

Of note for this clone: A junction end diverges from the germline sequence, so it may reflect a read error. The CDR3 sequence is CASSLGMGAEAFF. For the CDR3, the DNA is TGTGCCAGCAGTTTGGGTATGGGAGCTGAAGCTTTCTTT. The chain combines TRBV5-4 with TRBJ1-1; D gene unclear. Germline lookup yields CDR1 SGHNT and CDR2 YYREEE (reference sequence). The CDR3 runs 13 residues.

V is TRBV28 and J is TRBJ2-4, with no clear D. CDR1 is MDHEN, CDR2 SYDVKM, per germline. The CDR3 runs to 14 residues. Trimming shortened V by 4 bases and J by 5 bases, and 12 bases separated the two germline ends. The CDR3 here is CASSWHSGENIQYF. DNA for the CDR3: TGTGCCAGCAGTTGGCACTCCGGAGAAAACATTCAGTACTTC.

The chain has TRBV4-1 and TRBJ2-3, with D perhaps being TRBD1 or TRBD2 (5 bases each). The V gene's germline CDR1 is MGHRA and CDR2 YSYEKL. The CDR3 spans 17 residues. V shed 0 bases and J shed 2 bases, with 15 bases lying between them. The CDR3 coding sequence is TGCGCCAGCAGCCAAGAAGGTTGGGGACGCACCACAGATACGCAGTATTTT. Encoded protein: CASSQEGWGRTTDTQYF.

The rearrangement joins TRBV28 to TRBJ2-4, with D possibly being TRBD1 or TRBD2 (5 bases each). Between the trimmed V and J ends, which lost 5 bases and 0 bases, there was a span of 8 bases. This CDR3 is 14 amino acids long. Germline-derived CDR1 and CDR2 are MDHEN and SYDVKM. CDR3 region: CASSPGTAKNIQYF. The CDR3 DNA is TGTGCCAGCAGTCCCGGGACAGCCAAAAACATTCAGTACTTC.

The chain recombines TRBV28 with TRBJ1-2; D remains ambiguous. V gave up 5 bases and J gave up 7 bases, with 20 bases separating them. Germline CDR1 reads MDHEN; CDR2 reads SYDVKM. The CDR3 length is 15 residues. Written as DNA, the CDR3 is TGTGCCAGCAGTCACCCTATAGTCGGGGTTGGTGGCTACACCTTC. Protein: CASSHPIVGVGGYTF.

V and J are TRBV28 and TRBJ2-7; D possibly corresponds to TRBD2 (6 bases). The V end was cut by 10 bases, the J end by 4 bases, with 14 bases between. The CDR3 runs 12 residues. Germline V lookup: CDR1 MDHEN, CDR2 SYDVKM. DNA for the CDR3: TGTGCCATCTCGGTTCGGGGGTACGAGCAGTACTTC. Translating it yields CAISVRGYEQYF.

This clone was recorded only once. The genes are TRBV18 and TRBJ1-5; D call uncertain. Looked up from germline, CDR1 is KGHSH and CDR2 is LQKENI. The CDR3 loop spans 13 amino acids. V lost 3 bases and J 3 bases, leaving 6 bases between the germline ends. CDR3 DNA: TGTGCCAGCTCACCGGAAAACAATCAGCCCCAGCATTTT. Protein sequence: CASSPENNQPQHF.

This clone was seen a handful of times. The rearrangement joins TRBV4-1 to TRBJ1-5; D unclear. V was cut by 4 bases and J by 3 bases, with 13 bases left in between. Per the germline V gene, CDR1 is MGHRA and CDR2 is YSYEKL. This CDR3 is built from 15 residues. The CDR3 DNA reads TGCGCCAGCAGCCTTGGGCCCTACACCAATCAGCCCCAGCATTTT. Amino acid sequence: CASSLGPYTNQPQHF.

This clone was seen more than once but under ten times. The chain links TRBV11-2 to TRBJ1-2; TRBD1 matches 7 bases. The CDR3 runs 14 residues. The germline CDR1 and CDR2 sequences are SGHAT and FQNNGV. V lost 5 bases, J lost 5 bases, and 8 bases stayed unmatched. The CDR3 reads CASSPGGGWYGYTF. CDR3 nucleotide sequence: TGTGCCAGCAGCCCAGGGGGAGGGTGGTATGGCTACACCTTC.